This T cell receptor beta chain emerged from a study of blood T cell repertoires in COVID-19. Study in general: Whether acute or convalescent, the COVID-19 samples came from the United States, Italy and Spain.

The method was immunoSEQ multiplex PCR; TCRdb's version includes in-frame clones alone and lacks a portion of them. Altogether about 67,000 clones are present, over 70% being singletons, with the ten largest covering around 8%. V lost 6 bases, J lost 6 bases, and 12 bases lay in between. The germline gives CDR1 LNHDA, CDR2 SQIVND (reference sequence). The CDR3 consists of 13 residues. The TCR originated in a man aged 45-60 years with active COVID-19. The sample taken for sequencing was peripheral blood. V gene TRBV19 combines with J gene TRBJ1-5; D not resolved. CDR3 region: CASSLLGGQPQHF. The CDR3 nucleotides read TGTGCCAGTAGCTTATTAGGCGGTCAGCCCCAGCATTTT.